The present T cell receptor beta chain was sequenced within a study of T cell repertoires in cytomegalovirus infection. About the research overall: CMV infection and matching HLA type were both indicated by public TCR beta signatures.

Study conclusions and caveats: Adding up the frequency of public TCR beta families identified people who carried CMV plus the relevant HLA. Clonotypes of TCR beta that were HLA-C-restricted and CMV-specific dominated the ex vivo response.

TCRdb reanalysed the reads using MiXCR and keeps one entry per CDR3 protein. Of almost 300,000 distinct CDR3 sequences in the sample, around 9.1% were seen once. Between the trimmed V and J ends, which lost 7 bases and 2 bases, there was a span of 17 bases. The CDR3 loop spans 15 amino acids. Germline V lookup: CDR1 SQVTM, CDR2 ANQGSEA. This clonotype was picked up many times. Its antigen remains unknown. V usage is TRBV29-1 and J usage is TRBJ1-4, with a tentative D call TRBD1 (5 bases). The sequenced sample consisted of PBMCs. The sequence came from a human donor in good health (CMV status not recorded). Some clones in this sample may be carry-over from other donors' samples. The CDR3 DNA follows: TGCAGCGCCCGATCTACAGGCGTCACTAATGAAAAACTGTTTTTT. Translation: CSARSTGVTNEKLFF.